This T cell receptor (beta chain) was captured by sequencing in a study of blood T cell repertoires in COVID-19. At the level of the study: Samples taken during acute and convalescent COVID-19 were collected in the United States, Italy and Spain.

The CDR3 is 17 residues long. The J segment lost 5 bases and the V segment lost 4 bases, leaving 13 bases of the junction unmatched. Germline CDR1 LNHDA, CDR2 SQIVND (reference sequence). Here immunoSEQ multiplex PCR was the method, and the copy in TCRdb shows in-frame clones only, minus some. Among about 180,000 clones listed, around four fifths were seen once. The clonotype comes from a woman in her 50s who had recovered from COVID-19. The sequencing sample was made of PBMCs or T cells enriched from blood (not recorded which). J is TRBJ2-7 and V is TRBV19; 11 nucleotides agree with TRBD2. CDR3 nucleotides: TGTGCCAGTAGTAGGCGGTGGGCTAGCGGGAGGCCCAACGAGCAGTACTTC. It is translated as CASSRRWASGRPNEQYF.